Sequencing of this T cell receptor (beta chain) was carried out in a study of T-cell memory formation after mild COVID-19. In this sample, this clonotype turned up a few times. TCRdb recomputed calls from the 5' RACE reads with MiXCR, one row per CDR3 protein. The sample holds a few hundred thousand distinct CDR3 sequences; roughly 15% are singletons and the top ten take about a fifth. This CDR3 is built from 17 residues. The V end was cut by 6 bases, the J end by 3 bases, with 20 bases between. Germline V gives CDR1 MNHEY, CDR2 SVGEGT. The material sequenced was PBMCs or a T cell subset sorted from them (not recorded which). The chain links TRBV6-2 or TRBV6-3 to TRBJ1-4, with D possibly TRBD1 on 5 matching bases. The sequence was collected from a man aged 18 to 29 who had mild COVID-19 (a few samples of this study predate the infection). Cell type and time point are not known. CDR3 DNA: TGTGCCAGCAGCCTTATTCCTTCCGCGGGACCTAATGAAAAACTGTTTTTT. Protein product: CASSLIPSAGPNEKLFF.